One T cell receptor beta chain is described in this entry. Its cognate antigen has yet to be identified. Per-base qualities were not stored, and no clone one base away is much larger. This record belongs to a study of T cell responses to AZD1222 COVID-19 vaccine (dated by TCRdb to about 2021). Context from the whole study: TCR sequencing was performed for about 250 trial participants, of whom about 200 were given two doses of AZD1222 and around 26 were given two doses of MenACWY control vaccine. Trial participants were enrolled by age into 18-55, 56-69 and 70-plus year subgroups, with 148, 28 and 57 TCR-sequenced participants respectively.

According to the germline V gene, CDR1 reads MNHEY and CDR2 reads SVGAGI. Spanning cysteine to phenylalanine, the CDR3 consists of 12 amino acids. The entry retains the CDR3 DNA only, 36 bases that are in frame from base 1. Between the V and J ends, shortened by 10 bases and 4 bases respectively, the junction contains 13 bases. The sample's time point, from its label and the paper: about 28 days (+/-7) after the second vaccine dose. Because spike-specific TCR depth and breadth did not differ between the two schedules, AZD1222 recipients who got a second dose at roughly 4 weeks were pooled with those who got a second dose at roughly 12 weeks. Vaccinee samples came from UK trials COV001 and COV002, including a single-blind randomized controlled phase 2/3 trial of AZD1222 (ChAdOx1 nCoV-19) in healthy adults. For TCRbeta chain sequencing, PBMC samples from trial participants were taken at day 0 and at day 28 after the second dose.

Broad study findings and their caveats: Epitopes outside the regions mutated in the B.1.351 and B.1.1.7 variants were reportedly recognized by nearly half of the unique spike-specific TCRs. A significant rise in spike-specific TCR breadth and depth was observed after two AZD1222 doses relative to day 0 and relative to MenACWY recipients. Conclusions about previously exposed vaccinees are limited because only five to seven AZD1222 recipients were SARS-CoV-2 seropositive at baseline. Because no day 14 peak-response samples were available, the repertoires could be characterized only after the peak T cell response. Participants were mostly white British, with more females than males. The authors suggested clonal diversity may have been underestimated. The 56-69-year group was small, and its depth increase did not reach significance, likely because of low power. The vaccine-associated CD4 TCRs covered the entire spike protein, and the dominant responses fell in regions 160-218 and 743-854.

The CDR3 regions of human TCRbeta chains were subjected to immunosequencing. In the authors' own workflow: Repertoire TCRs were matched against a reference library of SARS-CoV-2-specific TCRs generated with the MIRA antigen-specificity platform. Breadth was defined as the fraction of unique TCRs that were SARS-CoV-2-associated, and depth was defined as the fraction of total T cells that were SARS-CoV-2-associated. Using the MIRA data, each spike-specific TCR was assigned both to the spike region to which the TCR was reactive and to a CD4 or CD8 class. Log10-transformed breadth and depth values were compared by one-way ANOVA with Sidak's multiple comparisons tests. Drawn from immuneACCESS, this table holds only the in-frame rearrangements with V and J called that TCRdb kept. Clones are partly lost; checked studies trace under half to an unresolved V gene and leave the rest unexplained. V, J and clone size are taken as reported in that table, and D and trimming were inferred from the DNA itself. For this sample there are 150,000 to 200,000 clones; just over 90% appear just once. The top ten hold roughly 1.2% of the sample.

The chain employs TRBV6-5 and TRBJ1-2; the D gene is not confidently resolved. This TCR was recovered from an adult who received the AZD1222 COVID-19 vaccine. The sample was peripheral blood, taken 28 days after the second AZD1222 dose. The DNA sequence is TGTGCCATAGTACAAGGCATCTATGGCTACACCTTC. This sequence encodes CAIVQGIYGYTF.